The 13 T cell receptor beta chains in this list originate from one sample, sequenced in a study of blood T cell repertoires in COVID-19. Only in-frame clones appear in the TCRdb table, and some are missing; sequencing was by immunoSEQ multiplex PCR. The data hold more than 350,000 clones, with roughly 84% observed a single time. The sample was PBMCs or T cells enriched from blood (not recorded which). Receptors originate from a woman aged 18 to 35 who had been exposed to COVID-19.

This chain uses TRBV6-2 or TRBV6-3 with TRBJ2-7, with D tentatively TRBD1 (5 bases). The CDR3 length is 14 residues. Looked up from germline, CDR1 is MNHEY and CDR2 is SVGEGT. The germline V and J ends were trimmed by 6 bases and 2 bases, with 14 bases remaining between them. The CDR3 spells CASSAPRDTYEQYF. The CDR3 nucleotides read TGTGCCAGCAGCGCCCCCAGGGATACCTACGAGCAGTACTTC.

Only a few counts were recorded for this clone. V and J are TRBV6-5 and TRBJ1-2; TRBD1 might be the D (5 bases). V was clipped by 6 bases and J by 4 bases, with 9 bases between them. Germline-derived CDR1 and CDR2 are MNHEY and SVGAGI. This CDR3 comprises 12 residues. The CDR3 region is CASRRQSYGYTF. CDR3 coding DNA: TGTGCCAGCAGGCGACAGAGCTATGGCTACACCTTC.

The V call is TRBV6-2 or TRBV6-3, the J call TRBJ2-5; D is perhaps TRBD1 (6 bases). The CDR3 covers 13 residues. Germline V lookup: CDR1 MNHEY, CDR2 SVGEGT. Trimming shortened V by 2 bases and J by 5 bases, and 9 bases separated the two germline ends. The CDR3 DNA reads TGTGCCAGCAGTTACCAGGGGTTTGAGACCCAGTACTTC. It yields the protein CASSYQGFETQYF.

The rearrangement uses TRBV28 and TRBJ2-7; D is unresolved. Trimming stripped 5 bases from V and 0 bases from J, with 14 bases between. The CDR3 has 15 residues. Germline CDR1 reads MDHEN; CDR2 reads SYDVKM. The CDR3 coding sequence is TGTGCCAGCAGTGGCCCGAGCAGGTCCTCCTACGAGCAGTACTTC. It codes for CASSGPSRSSYEQYF.

The J gene is TRBJ2-7, the V gene TRBV5-1; 7 nucleotides align to TRBD1. The CDR3 is 14 amino acids. Germline CDR1 SGHRS, CDR2 YFSETQ. V trimming: 4 bases; J trimming: 7 bases; junction bases outside the gene matches: 11. The CDR3 DNA reads as TGCGCCAGCAGCCCCACACAGGGGATGGGGGAGCAGTACTTC. Translated, it gives CASSPTQGMGEQYF.

The gene calls are TRBV19 and TRBJ1-5; D not certain. The CDR3 consists of 14 residues. The germline V gene has CDR1 LNHDA and CDR2 SQIVND (reference sequence). V lost 4 bases and J 0 bases, leaving 7 bases between the germline ends. CDR3 coding DNA: TGTGCCAGTAGTACCACATATAGCAATCAGCCCCAGCATTTT. It codes for CASSTTYSNQPQHF.

Points on this clone: Additional DNA sequences in this sample encode the identical CDR3. This chain links TRBV28 with TRBJ2-1, with TRBD2 identical over 11 bases. Per the germline V gene, CDR1 is MDHEN and CDR2 is SYDVKM. This CDR3 comprises 19 residues. Germline trimming cut 6 bases from V and 0 bases from J; bases unmatched to any gene: 13. For the CDR3, the DNA is TGTGCCAGCAGGACCACAGGACTAGCGGGCGGAAGCTCCTACAATGAGCAGTTCTTC. This translates into CASRTTGLAGGSSYNEQFF.

The chain uses TRBV5-5 and TRBJ2-2; D is unclear. Germline-derived CDR1 and CDR2 are SGHKS and YYEKEE (reference sequence). The germline V and J ends were trimmed by 2 bases and 0 bases, with 11 bases remaining between them. CDR3 length equals 16 residues. The CDR3 nucleotides are TGTGCCAGCAGCTTCTTACTGCCTTCGAACACCGGGGAGCTGTTTTTT. It codes for CASSFLLPSNTGELFF.

The chain carries TRBV7-8 and TRBJ2-1; TRBD2 matches 8 bases. CDR3 length equals 16 residues. Unmatched junction bases numbered 11, after V lost 5 bases and J lost 5 bases. Looked up from germline, CDR1 is SGHVS and CDR2 is FQNEAQ. CDR3 in amino acids: CASSPHQRGHNNEQFF. DNA of the CDR3: TGTGCCAGCAGCCCACACCAGCGGGGGCACAACAATGAGCAGTTCTTC.

This clone was picked up a small number of times. The rearrangement joins TRBV15 to TRBJ1-2; 7 nucleotides agree with TRBD1. This CDR3 has 14 residues. Trimming removed 3 bases from V and 2 bases from J; junction bases left unmatched: 3. Germline CDR1 is LNHNV and CDR2 is YYDKDF (reference sequence). CDR3 sequence: CATSRVQGNYGYTF. In DNA, the CDR3 is TGTGCCACCAGCAGGGTACAGGGGAACTATGGCTACACCTTC.

This chain connects TRBV5-6 to TRBJ2-7, with 7 bases fitting TRBD1. This CDR3 contains 15 residues. Trimming removed 0 bases from V and 5 bases from J; junction bases left unmatched: 8. Germline CDR1 reads SGHDT; CDR2 reads YYEEEE. The CDR3 spells CASSLGQGIVHEQYF. The CDR3 DNA sequence: TGTGCCAGCAGCTTGGGACAGGGTATAGTCCACGAGCAGTACTTC.

The chain employs TRBV3-1 (or the pseudogene TRBV3-2) and TRBJ1-1, with D uncertain. With 1 base removed from V and 5 bases from J, the gap between germline ends came to 8 bases. This CDR3 is 13 amino acids long. Germline V CDR1 and CDR2: LGHDT, YNNKEL (reference sequence). The CDR3 reads CASSQVTGTEAFF. Written as DNA, the CDR3 is TGTGCCAGCAGCCAAGTTACCGGGACTGAAGCTTTCTTT.

This clone appeared a few times. The chain couples TRBV6-1 to TRBJ1-5, with TRBD1 matching over 7 bases. CDR1 is MNHNS and CDR2 is SASEGT in the germline V gene. V lost 2 bases to trimming and J lost 2 bases; unmatched junction nucleotides: 6. The CDR3 is made up of 16 amino acids. The CDR3 loop reads CASSEHEGAGNQPQHF. Here the CDR3 DNA reads TGTGCCAGCAGTGAACACGAGGGGGCTGGCAATCAGCCCCAGCATTTT.